The 9 T cell receptor beta chains below come from one sample, sequenced in a study of blood T cell repertoires in COVID-19. The table came from immunoSEQ multiplex PCR; TCRdb's copy has only in-frame clones and leaves some out. The table lists 50,000 to 75,000 clones, 90% to 95% of them singletons. The source material was peripheral blood. These receptors originate from a man between 50 and 59 years old with active COVID-19.

The chain uses TRBV4-1 and TRBJ2-7, with D possibly being TRBD1 (6 bases). The CDR3 runs 15 residues. Trimming took off 3 bases at V and 0 bases at J, with 12 bases between the two ends. Germline V gives CDR1 MGHRA, CDR2 YSYEKL. CDR3 in amino acids: CASSHTGLSSYEQYF. The CDR3 region has the DNA TGCGCCAGCAGCCACACAGGGTTAAGCTCCTACGAGCAGTACTTC.

The genes are TRBV10-2 and TRBJ2-7; 9 bases map to TRBD2. Germline V gene lookup returns CDR1 WSHSY and CDR2 SAAADI. There are 14 residues in the CDR3. V shed 10 bases and J 5 bases; nucleotides not matched to a gene: 12. The CDR3 is CATGVAGVGNEQYF. The CDR3 nucleotides read TGCGCCACGGGGGTAGCGGGAGTTGGAAACGAGCAGTACTTC.

This chain links TRBV11-1 with TRBJ2-7; D perhaps matches TRBD1 (5 bases). Germline values: CDR1 SGHAT, CDR2 FQDESV (reference sequence). Trimming pared 4 bases from V and 5 bases from J, leaving 15 bases between. The CDR3 runs to 14 residues. The CDR3 loop reads CASSSWGNPNEQYF. CDR3 in DNA: TGTGCCAGCAGCTCATGGGGCAACCCTAACGAGCAGTACTTC.

The V call is TRBV5-1, the J call TRBJ2-2; 12 nucleotides match TRBD1. Germline V gene lookup returns CDR1 SGHRS and CDR2 YFSETQ. This CDR3 contains 15 residues. V lost 3 bases and J lost 10; bases outside the gene matches: 7. The CDR3 DNA follows: TGCGCCAGCAGCTCGTCCGGGACAGGGGGCGTGGAGCTGTTTTTT. It specifies CASSSSGTGGVELFF.

V gene TRBV30 combines with J gene TRBJ2-3; 8 bases map to TRBD2. The CDR3 length is 16 residues. The ends lost 0 bases at V and 4 bases at J; junction bases unmatched: 9. CDR1 and CDR2 from the germline V gene are GTSNPN and SVGIG (reference sequence). The DNA of the CDR3 is TGTGCCTGGAGTGTACCCGGGGGGGCTGGTGCAGATACGCAGTATTTT. It codes for CAWSVPGGAGADTQYF.

This sequence joins TRBV7-9 and TRBJ1-2; 10 positions match TRBD1. V was clipped by 7 bases and J by 2 bases; unmatched bases: 10. The CDR3 length is 16 residues. Germline CDR1 and CDR2: SEHNR and FQNEAQ (reference sequence). The CDR3 DNA follows: TGTGCCAGCACCCCCCGGGACAGGGGAATCAACTATGGCTACACCTTC. This encodes CASTPRDRGINYGYTF.

The chain uses TRBV12-3 or TRBV12-4 and TRBJ1-1; no clear D. This CDR3 contains 13 residues. Trimming shortened V by 5 bases and J by 0 bases, and 7 bases separated the two germline ends. The CDR3: CASSAEMNTEAFF. The DNA of the CDR3 is TGTGCCAGCAGTGCGGAGATGAACACTGAAGCTTTCTTT.

In DNA, the CDR3 is TGTGCCAGCAGCCTGGGCCGGGCGGGGAGGCAAGAGACCCAGTACTTC. Translated, it gives CASSLGRAGRQETQYF. The genes are TRBV3-1 (or the pseudogene TRBV3-2) and TRBJ2-5, with D possibly matching TRBD2 (6 bases). Germline V lookup: CDR1 LGHDT, CDR2 YNNKEL (reference sequence). This CDR3 contains 16 residues. V lost 4 bases and J 2 bases, leaving 17 bases between the germline ends.

The chain's CDR3 is CASSSRGYNEQFF. CDR3 coding DNA: TGTGCCAGCAGCTCCCGGGGTTACAATGAGCAGTTCTTC. J is TRBJ2-1 and V is TRBV6-2 or TRBV6-3; possible D gene TRBD2, 5 bases. Germline lookup yields CDR1 MNHEY and CDR2 SVGEGT. With 6 bases removed from V and 4 bases from J, the gap between germline ends came to 10 bases. This CDR3 region has 13 residues.